Shown below are 21 T cell receptor beta chains from a single sample sequenced in a study of sequential checkpoint blockade in melanoma. Here immunoSEQ multiplex PCR was the method, and the copy in TCRdb shows in-frame clones only, minus some. This table has around 34,000 clones, about four fifths appearing once. The sample's treatment: randomized to nivolumab then ipilimumab (arm A) or the reverse (arm B). The input for sequencing was CD8+ T cells sorted from blood (inferred from file names), taken from a patient given nivolumab and ipilimumab in sequence. The receptors shown here come from a human donor with melanoma.

This clone was found a few times. The rearrangement links TRBV6-5 to TRBJ2-7; 8 nucleotides match TRBD1. Germline V CDR1 and CDR2: MNHEY, SVGAGI. The CDR3 has 14 residues. V was pared by 6 bases and J by 3 bases, with 7 bases of the junction left unmatched. The CDR3 coding sequence is TGTGCCAGCAGCTGGACAGGGACGATCTACGAGCAGTACTTC. It translates to CASSWTGTIYEQYF.

V usage is TRBV30 and J usage is TRBJ2-3; no clear D. The CDR3 is made up of 15 amino acids. The germline V and J ends were trimmed by 1 base and 2 bases, with 13 bases remaining between them. Germline V gene data show CDR1 as GTSNPN and CDR2 as SVGIG (reference sequence). The CDR3 spells CAWSEQNVFTDTQYF. In DNA form, the CDR3 reads TGTGCCTGGAGTGAACAGAATGTATTCACAGATACGCAGTATTTT. Based on the CDR3 plus reference TRBV30 and TRBJ2-3, the full variable domain is SQTIHQWPATLVQPVGSPLSLECTVEGTSNPNLYWYRQAAGRGLQLLFYSVGIGQISSEVPQNLSASRPQDRQFILSSKKLLLSDSGFYLCAWSEQNVFTDTQYFGPGTRLTVL.

J is TRBJ1-2 and V is TRBV9, with TRBD1 matching 8 bases. With 3 bases clipped from V and 8 bases from J, the junction kept 12 bases outside the gene matches. This CDR3 region has 15 residues. Per the germline V gene, CDR1 is SGDLS and CDR2 is YYNGEE. The CDR3 DNA reads as TGTGCCAGCAGCGGATCACAGGGGGTAAGGTGGGGCTACACCTTC. Translated, it gives CASSGSQGVRWGYTF.

The rearrangement uses TRBV27 and TRBJ2-7; maybe TRBD2 (5 bases). Looked up from germline, CDR1 is MNHEY and CDR2 is SMNVEV (reference sequence). The CDR3 has 14 residues. V was clipped by 8 bases and J by 7 bases, with 21 bases between them. The CDR3 loop reads CASSLGGRRLEQYF. Here the CDR3 DNA reads TGTGCCAGCTCCCTAGGCGGGCGCCGGTTGGAGCAGTACTTC.

The chain joins TRBV27 to TRBJ2-1; D is undetermined. V was clipped by 0 bases and J by 6 bases, with 9 bases between them. CDR3 size: 14 residues. Germline loops: CDR1 MNHEY, CDR2 SMNVEV (reference sequence). The CDR3 nucleotides read TGTGCCAGCAGTTTATCGTCCCGAGGCAATGAGCAGTTCTTC. Translated, it gives CASSLSSRGNEQFF.

In its sample, this clone was seen a few times. V gene TRBV18 combines with J gene TRBJ2-7; 9 nucleotides line up with TRBD1. This CDR3 is 15 amino acids long. The trim removed 0 bases at V and 2 bases at J, leaving 2 bases unmatched. The germline V gene has CDR1 KGHSH and CDR2 LQKENI. This chain's CDR3 is CASSPPTGGTYEQYF. Here the CDR3 DNA reads TGTGCCAGCTCACCACCGACAGGGGGAACCTACGAGCAGTACTTC.

The rearrangement joins TRBV9 to TRBJ1-2, with D unresolved. CDR1 SGDLS and CDR2 YYNGEE come from the germline V gene. The CDR3 length is 12 residues. Trimming stripped 4 bases from V and 10 bases from J, with 14 bases between. CDR3: CASSLSGIIYTF. CDR3 nucleotide sequence: TGTGCCAGCAGCCTATCCGGGATTATCTACACCTTC.

The chain has TRBV7-9 and TRBJ1-5; the D gene is possibly TRBD1 (5 bases). The CDR3 has 15 amino acids. Germline CDR1 SEHNR, CDR2 FQNEAQ (reference sequence). V was cut by 3 bases and J by 2 bases, with 11 bases left in between. The CDR3 protein is CASSLTDSGNQPQHF. The CDR3, as DNA: TGTGCCAGCAGCTTGACAGATTCCGGCAATCAGCCCCAGCATTTT.

The rearrangement links TRBV27 to TRBJ1-4, with D perhaps matching TRBD1 (6 bases). The germline gives CDR1 MNHEY, CDR2 SMNVEV (reference sequence). There are 14 residues in the CDR3. Deletions cut 2 bases from V and 5 bases from J, with 9 bases between. The CDR3: CASSLTGTNEKLFF. CDR3 in DNA: TGTGCCAGCAGTTTAACAGGGACAAATGAAAAACTGTTTTTT. Filled out from reference TRBV27 and TRBJ1-4, the complete variable domain reads EAQVTQNPRYLITVTGKKLTVTCSQNMNHEYMSWYRQDPGLGLRQIYYSMNVEVTDKGDVPEGYKVSRKEKRNFPLILESPSPNQTSLYFCASSLTGTNEKLFFGSGTQLSVL.

In its sample, this clone was seen a few times. The V gene is TRBV5-5, the J gene TRBJ1-2; 7 bases match TRBD1. With V trimmed by 4 bases and J by 4 bases, 10 bases remained unmatched. In germline, CDR1 is SGHKS, CDR2 YYEKEE (reference sequence). The CDR3 length is 15 residues. The CDR3 region has the DNA TGTGCCAGCAGCCCGCGACAGGGCCCCCTCTATGGCTACACCTTC. The encoded protein is CASSPRQGPLYGYTF.

This clone was picked up a small number of times. This CDR3 reads CASSPRGTGGKAWEQYF. The CDR3 nucleotides are TGTGCCAGCAGCCCCCGTGGCACAGGGGGCAAAGCCTGGGAGCAGTACTTC. The chain couples TRBV5-4 to TRBJ2-7; 9 bases are shared with TRBD1. Germline CDR1 and CDR2: SGHNT and YYREEE (reference sequence). V dropped 4 bases and J dropped 7; count of bases not matched to a gene: 18. This CDR3 region has 17 residues.

The rearrangement uses TRBV19 and TRBJ1-4, with TRBD1 as a possible D gene (5 bases). Per the germline V gene, CDR1 is LNHDA and CDR2 is SQIVND (reference sequence). V lost 3 bases and J 0 bases, leaving 14 bases between the germline ends. The CDR3 runs 17 residues. The CDR3 sequence: CASSIVTGEATNEKLFF. The CDR3 DNA follows: TGTGCCAGTAGTATTGTAACGGGGGAGGCAACTAATGAAAAACTGTTTTTT.

The CDR3 here is CASTLGLAGDNEQFF. For the CDR3, the DNA is TGTGCCAGCACTTTAGGGCTAGCGGGAGACAATGAGCAGTTCTTC. This sequence joins TRBV5-4 and TRBJ2-1; 10 bases match TRBD2. Germline V gene sequence: CDR1 SGHNT, CDR2 YYREEE (reference sequence). The CDR3 has 15 amino acids. After removal of 6 bases from V and 5 bases from J, the junction contained 8 bases not matched to a gene.

This chain uses TRBV7-9 with TRBJ2-2; D might be TRBD1 (6 bases). CDR3 length: 16 amino acids. The germline CDR1 and CDR2 sequences are SEHNR and FQNEAQ (reference sequence). The V and J ends lost 1 base and 2 bases respectively, with 11 bases between them. Here the CDR3 reads CASSLDGGQNTGELFF. The CDR3 coding sequence is TGTGCCAGCAGCTTAGATGGGGGACAAAACACCGGGGAGCTGTTTTTT.

This chain joins TRBV27 and TRBJ2-1, with TRBD2 identical over 7 bases. V dropped 6 bases and J dropped 10; count of bases not matched to a gene: 15. Germline loops: CDR1 MNHEY, CDR2 SMNVEV (reference sequence). This CDR3 is built from 15 residues. In nucleotides, the CDR3 is TGTGCCAGCAGCCCTCTAGCGGAAGTACCAATCGAGCAGTTCTTC. This encodes CASSPLAEVPIEQFF.

This rearrangement joins TRBV28 to TRBJ2-5; 7 nucleotides line up with TRBD1. The V segment lost 6 bases and the J segment 5 bases; nucleotides outside the gene matches: 9. The CDR3 contains 14 residues. Per germline, CDR1 MDHEN and CDR2 SYDVKM. Written as DNA, the CDR3 is TGTGCCAGCAGGGAGACAGGGAGTACGGAGACCCAGTACTTC. This translates into CASRETGSTETQYF.

The gene calls are TRBV6-6 and TRBJ2-3, with D uncertain. This CDR3 is built from 12 residues. V shed 2 bases and J shed 5 bases, with 5 bases lying between them. The germline V gene has CDR1 MNHNY and CDR2 SVGAGI (reference sequence). The chain's CDR3 is CASSYQVDTQYF. CDR3 in DNA: TGTGCCAGCAGTTACCAGGTAGATACGCAGTATTTT.

The rearrangement uses TRBV6-6 and TRBJ2-3, with a possible D match to TRBD1 (5 bases). V was cut by 1 base and J by 2 bases, with 10 bases left in between. The CDR3 is made up of 15 amino acids. In germline, CDR1 is MNHNY, CDR2 SVGAGI (reference sequence). CDR3 nucleotide sequence: TGTGCCAGCAGTTACTGGAGTGGGGCCACAGATACGCAGTATTTT. This encodes CASSYWSGATDTQYF.

The count of this clone is one. The chain uses TRBV2 and TRBJ2-7; TRBD1 matches 8 bases. With 4 bases clipped from V and 2 bases from J, the junction kept 7 bases outside the gene matches. The CDR3 totals 15 residues. The V gene's germline CDR1 is SNHLY and CDR2 FYNNEI. CDR3 nucleotides: TGTGCCAGCAGTGTTCGTGACAGGGGTCCCTACGAGCAGTACTTC. Its translation: CASSVRDRGPYEQYF.

The chain employs TRBV10-3 and TRBJ2-7; 15 nucleotides match TRBD2. CDR3 length equals 19 residues. Germline CDR1 and CDR2: ENHRY and SYGVKD. V shed 6 bases and J 3 bases; nucleotides not matched to a gene: 15. Here the CDR3 reads CAISPGGLAGGSSHYEQYF. In nucleotides, the CDR3 is TGTGCCATCAGCCCAGGGGGACTAGCGGGGGGATCCTCCCACTACGAGCAGTACTTC.

This chain joins TRBV28 and TRBJ2-7; D perhaps matches TRBD2 (6 bases). V was trimmed by 3 bases and J by 7 bases, leaving 13 bases between them. CDR3 length equals 13 residues. Per the germline V gene, CDR1 is MDHEN and CDR2 is SYDVKM. This chain's CDR3 is CASSFEEGREQYF. CDR3 coding DNA: TGTGCCAGCAGTTTTGAGGAGGGGAGAGAGCAGTACTTC.